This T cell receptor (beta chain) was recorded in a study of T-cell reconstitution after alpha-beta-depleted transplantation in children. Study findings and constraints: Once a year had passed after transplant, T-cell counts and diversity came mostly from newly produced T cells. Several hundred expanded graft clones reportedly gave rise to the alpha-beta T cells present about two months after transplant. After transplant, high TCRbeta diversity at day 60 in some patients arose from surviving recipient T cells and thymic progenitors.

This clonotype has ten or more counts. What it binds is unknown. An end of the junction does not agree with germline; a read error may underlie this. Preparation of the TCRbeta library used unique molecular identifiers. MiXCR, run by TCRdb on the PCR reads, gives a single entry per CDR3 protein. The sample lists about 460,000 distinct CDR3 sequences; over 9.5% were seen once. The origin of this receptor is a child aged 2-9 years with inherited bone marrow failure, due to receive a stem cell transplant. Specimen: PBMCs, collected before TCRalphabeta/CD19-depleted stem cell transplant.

The DNA of the CDR3 is TGTGCCAGCAAAGGGCGACAGGGGGTGACTATCGGGGACCTGTTTTTT. Translating it yields CASKGRQGVTIGDLFF. The rearrangement links TRBV27 to TRBJ2-2; 9 bases align to TRBD1. The V gene's germline CDR1 is MNHEY and CDR2 SMNVEV (reference sequence). The CDR3 length is 16 residues.